The 32 T cell receptor beta chains listed next were all sequenced from one sample in a study of CD8 T cells in Susac syndrome. Reverse transcription of roughly 0.5 to 1 ug RNA was carried out with random hexamers. TCRdb reanalysed the immunoSEQ multiplex PCR reads using MiXCR and keeps one entry per CDR3 protein. The sample consists of more than 200,000 distinct CDR3 sequences, approximately 94% of them appearing once. Sequenced material: CD4+ T cells from PBMCs. The origin of the receptors is a human donor with Susac syndrome.

The V gene is TRBV4-1, the J gene TRBJ1-2, with 9 bases lining up with TRBD1. The CDR3 runs to 18 residues. CDR1 MGHRA and CDR2 YSYEKL come from the germline V gene. Unmatched junction bases numbered 13, after V lost 4 bases and J lost 1 base. The CDR3 DNA follows: TGCGCCAGCAGCCTTCGGACCCGGACAGGGGAGGGTAACTATGGCTACACCTTC. Translation: CASSLRTRTGEGNYGYTF.

V usage is TRBV9 and J usage is TRBJ1-4; possible D gene TRBD1, 6 bases. Germline V gene lookup returns CDR1 SGDLS and CDR2 YYNGEE. Trimming removed 0 bases from V and 7 bases from J, with 13 bases in between. This CDR3 has 15 residues. The CDR3 loop is CASSVGPGDSEKLFF. Here the CDR3 DNA reads TGTGCCAGCAGCGTAGGTCCAGGGGATAGTGAAAAACTGTTTTTT.

The chain employs TRBV7-2 and TRBJ1-1; possibly TRBD1 for D (5 bases). The CDR3 runs 15 residues. CDR1 and CDR2 (germline): SGHTA, FQGNSA. V was shortened by 5 bases and J by 6 bases, with 19 bases between the two germline ends. The CDR3 loop reads CASSPQVGVGAEAFF. CDR3 DNA: TGTGCCAGCAGCCCCCAGGTTGGGGTAGGGGCTGAAGCTTTCTTT.

This rearrangement joins TRBV7-2 to TRBJ2-1; 13 nucleotides align to TRBD2. V lost 5 bases and J lost 8; bases outside the gene matches: 6. Germline CDR1 and CDR2: SGHTA and FQGNSA. CDR3 length: 15 residues. Here the CDR3 DNA reads TGTGCCAGCAGCCCAACCGGACTAGCGGGGGATGAGCAGTTCTTC. This codes for CASSPTGLAGDEQFF.

The chain recombines TRBV7-2 with TRBJ1-6; D possibly corresponds to TRBD1 (6 bases). V was trimmed by 5 bases and J by 6 bases, leaving 14 bases between them. The CDR3 runs to 15 residues. Germline CDR1 is SGHTA and CDR2 is FQGNSA. Here the CDR3 DNA reads TGTGCCAGCAGCGAACAACAGGGTGTTAATTCACCCCTCCACTTT. It yields the protein CASSEQQGVNSPLHF.

The chain joins TRBV2 to TRBJ1-6; D is possibly TRBD1 (5 bases). Per the germline V gene, CDR1 is SNHLY and CDR2 is FYNNEI. V was trimmed by 6 bases and J by 9 bases, leaving 12 bases between them. The CDR3 sequence is 13 residues long. DNA of the CDR3: TGTGCCAGCAGCCCAAAGGGGATTTCACCCCTCCACTTT. This sequence encodes CASSPKGISPLHF.

The chain couples TRBV14 to TRBJ1-1; 7 nucleotides agree with TRBD1. Germline CDR1 is SGHDN and CDR2 is FVKESK. Trimming cost V 1 base and J 12 bases; bases outside gene matches: 8. The CDR3 totals 13 residues. As DNA, the CDR3 is TGTGCCAGCAGCCAAGTCCTGACAGGGACGTCTTTCTTT. Translation gives CASSQVLTGTSFF. Based on the CDR3 plus reference TRBV14 and TRBJ1-1, the full variable domain is EAGVTQFPSHSVIEKGQTVTLRCDPISGHDNLYWYRRVMGKEIKFLLHFVKESKQDESGMPNNRFLAERTGGTYSTLKVQPAELEDSGVYFCASSQVLTGTSFFGQGTRLTVV.

The chain joins TRBV6-2 or TRBV6-3 to TRBJ1-5, with a tentative D call TRBD1 (6 bases). Trimming removed 5 bases at V and 9 bases at J, with 23 bases between. The germline V gene has CDR1 MNHEY and CDR2 SVGEGT. This CDR3 is built from 16 residues. The CDR3 nucleotides are TGTGCCAGCAGTAGTCAGGTCGCCTGGACAGATGGGCCCCAGCATTTT. Its protein product is CASSSQVAWTDGPQHF.

This clonotype occurred once. The chain carries TRBV4-2 and TRBJ2-1; 14 bases align to TRBD2. V was clipped by 2 bases and J by 6 bases; unmatched bases: 3. CDR3 length: 16 residues. Germline values: CDR1 LGHNA, CDR2 YNFKEQ. CDR3 in DNA: TGTGCCAGCAGCCAAACCGGGACTAGCGGGGGCAATGAGCAGTTCTTC. As protein: CASSQTGTSGGNEQFF.

The chain uses TRBV10-3 and TRBJ2-3, with D perhaps TRBD1 or TRBD2 (5 bases each). Germline lookup yields CDR1 ENHRY and CDR2 SYGVKD. V was cut by 11 bases and J by 4 bases, with 16 bases left in between. The CDR3 sequence is 13 residues long. CDR3 sequence reads: CASGWQGADTQYF. Here the CDR3 DNA reads TGTGCCTCTGGGTGGCAGGGAGCAGATACGCAGTATTTT.

This clonotype has a single count. This chain joins TRBV30 and TRBJ1-4; 7 bases line up with TRBD1. The trim removed 4 bases at V and 8 bases at J, leaving 4 bases unmatched. The CDR3 extends over 12 amino acids. Germline lookup yields CDR1 GTSNPN and CDR2 SVGIG (reference sequence). The DNA of the CDR3 is TGTGCCTGGAAGGGGGCTGGCGAAAAACTGTTTTTT. Its protein product is CAWKGAGEKLFF.

This sequence joins TRBV5-1 and TRBJ2-7; D is tentatively TRBD1 or TRBD2 (5 bases each). CDR3 length: 15 amino acids. From germline, CDR1 is SGHRS and CDR2 YFSETQ. The V and J ends lost 1 base and 2 bases respectively, with 13 bases between them. The CDR3 DNA reads as TGCGCCAGCAGCTTGTCCGGGACGGTTACCTACGAGCAGTACTTC. As protein: CASSLSGTVTYEQYF.

This clonotype was detected only a few times. This chain connects TRBV7-2 to TRBJ1-5; maybe TRBD1 (5 bases). The CDR3 totals 13 residues. The germline gives CDR1 SGHTA, CDR2 FQGNSA. Trimming removed 4 bases at V and 7 bases at J, with 11 bases between. The CDR3 DNA sequence: TGTGCCAGCAGCTCTCAGGGCAGGCAGCCCCAGCATTTT. This translates into CASSSQGRQPQHF.

This clonotype was recorded only once. The rearrangement links TRBV7-2 to TRBJ2-3; unclear D gene. This CDR3 spans 14 amino acids. V lost 5 bases, J lost 0 bases, and 9 bases lay in between. Germline values: CDR1 SGHTA, CDR2 FQGNSA. CDR3 sequence (DNA): TGTGCCAGCAGCGATTCCCCTAGCACAGATACGCAGTATTTT. It specifies CASSDSPSTDTQYF.

V usage is TRBV4-2 and J usage is TRBJ1-2; D is unclear. The germline gives CDR1 LGHNA, CDR2 YNFKEQ. V was shortened by 0 bases and J by 1 base, with 3 bases between the two germline ends. This CDR3 is built from 13 residues. The CDR3 DNA follows: TGTGCCAGCAGCCAAGACAATAACTATGGCTACACCTTC. Translated: CASSQDNNYGYTF.

This sequence joins TRBV4-2 and TRBJ2-2, with 11 nucleotides matching TRBD2. The CDR3 loop spans 16 amino acids. Germline CDR1 is LGHNA and CDR2 is YNFKEQ. V was pared by 4 bases and J by 4 bases, with 5 bases of the junction left unmatched. The CDR3 protein is CASSPGTSGTTGELFF. CDR3 nucleotides: TGTGCCAGCAGCCCCGGGACTAGCGGTACCACCGGGGAGCTGTTTTTT.

The genes are TRBV5-6 and TRBJ1-4; D gene ambiguous. CDR1 SGHDT and CDR2 YYEEEE come from the germline V gene. V was shortened by 0 bases and J by 4 bases, with 7 bases between the two germline ends. CDR3 length equals 14 residues. The CDR3 is CASSLDTNNEKLFF. The CDR3 coding sequence is TGTGCCAGCAGCTTGGACACTAATAATGAAAAACTGTTTTTT.

The chain recombines TRBV6-5 with TRBJ1-3; TRBD1 aligns across 8 bases. The CDR3 spans 15 residues. Germline CDR1 is MNHEY and CDR2 is SVGAGI. Trimming removed 6 bases from V and 3 bases from J; junction bases left unmatched: 7. The CDR3 bases are TGTGCCAGCAGAAAACAGACAGGGGATGGAAACACCATATATTTT. The encoded protein is CASRKQTGDGNTIYF.

This clonotype has just a few counts. The chain employs TRBV10-3 and TRBJ2-1; D might be TRBD1 or TRBD2, each matching 5 bases. Germline-derived CDR1 and CDR2 are ENHRY and SYGVKD. CDR3 length: 17 amino acids. V was trimmed by 4 bases and J by 7 bases, leaving 23 bases between them. For the CDR3, the DNA is TGTGCCATCAGTGCAACCGCTCCGGGGCTAGATATTAATGAGCAGTTCTTC. This gives the protein CAISATAPGLDINEQFF.

V gene TRBV6-5 combines with J gene TRBJ1-5, with 9 nucleotides matching TRBD1. CDR3 length equals 14 residues. Trimming cost V 8 bases and J 4 bases; bases outside gene matches: 6. Per germline, CDR1 MNHEY and CDR2 SVGAGI. In nucleotides, the CDR3 is TGTGCCAGCCGCCGACAGGGGGGGAATCAGCCCCAGCATTTT. It is translated as CASRRQGGNQPQHF.

The V call is TRBV5-1, the J call TRBJ2-5; 9 bases match TRBD1. The CDR3 sequence is 14 residues long. J was trimmed by 5 bases and V by 0 bases; bases with no gene match: 2. CDR1 is SGHRS, CDR2 YFSETQ, per germline. The CDR3 bases are TGCGCCAGCAGCTTGGCCGGGACAGGGGAGACCCAGTACTTC. Translating it yields CASSLAGTGETQYF.

The chain uses TRBV11-2 and TRBJ1-6; 12 positions match TRBD1. The CDR3 length is 18 residues. Germline V gene data show CDR1 as SGHAT and CDR2 as FQNNGV. Germline trimming cut 6 bases from V and 8 bases from J; bases unmatched to any gene: 14. CDR3 DNA sequence: TGTGCCAGCAGACACCCCGGGACAGGGGGCTTTGGATATTCACCCCTCCACTTT. Its protein product is CASRHPGTGGFGYSPLHF.

The chain has TRBV5-1 and TRBJ2-5; 10 nucleotides line up with TRBD2. The CDR3 loop spans 15 amino acids. Germline V gene sequence: CDR1 SGHRS, CDR2 YFSETQ. J gave up 5 bases and V 1 base, and 5 bases lay outside the gene matches. CDR3: CASSLSGGAVETQYF. CDR3 DNA: TGCGCCAGCAGCTTGAGCGGGGGGGCCGTTGAGACCCAGTACTTC.

This sequence joins TRBV9 and TRBJ2-7; TRBD2 matches 9 bases. This CDR3 is 15 amino acids long. Germline V CDR1 and CDR2: SGDLS, YYNGEE. V lost 0 bases to trimming and J lost 6 bases; unmatched junction nucleotides: 7. CDR3 in amino acids: CASSVASGGISEQYF. The CDR3 bases are TGTGCCAGCAGCGTAGCGAGCGGGGGGATATCCGAGCAGTACTTC.

The chain has TRBV6-2 or TRBV6-3 and TRBJ1-1, with 9 bases lining up with TRBD1. Germline values: CDR1 MNHEY, CDR2 SVGEGT. The CDR3 length is 14 residues. Trimming removed 9 bases from V and 1 base from J; junction bases left unmatched: 6. Here the CDR3 reads CASRTGGGNTEAFF. CDR3 nucleotide sequence: TGTGCCAGTCGTACAGGGGGCGGGAACACTGAAGCTTTCTTT.

The chain employs TRBV7-2 and TRBJ2-2; D is unclear. Germline-derived CDR1 and CDR2 are SGHTA and FQGNSA. The CDR3 runs to 13 residues. Trimming took 3 bases from V and 6 from J, leaving 8 bases between them. The CDR3 reads CASSFGFPGELFF. CDR3 in DNA: TGTGCCAGCAGCTTTGGGTTTCCCGGGGAGCTGTTTTTT.

This rearrangement joins TRBV6-2 or TRBV6-3 to TRBJ1-2; tentatively, D is TRBD1 (5 bases). V shed 6 bases and J shed 1 base, with 9 bases lying between them. The CDR3 spans 13 residues. Germline-derived CDR1 and CDR2 are MNHEY and SVGEGT. This CDR3 reads CASSPQDNYGYTF. In DNA, the CDR3 is TGTGCCAGCAGCCCACAGGATAACTATGGCTACACCTTC.

The V call is TRBV28, the J call TRBJ2-5, with D perhaps TRBD2 (6 bases). Looked up from germline, CDR1 is MDHEN and CDR2 is SYDVKM. This CDR3 contains 15 residues. Trimming took off 0 bases at V and 2 bases at J, with 10 bases between the two ends. CDR3 residues: CASSLWAGRQETQYF. The CDR3 DNA is TGTGCCAGCAGTTTATGGGCGGGGAGGCAAGAGACCCAGTACTTC.

The V call is TRBV6-5, the J call TRBJ2-7; D not certain. This CDR3 contains 14 residues. From germline, CDR1 is MNHEY and CDR2 SVGAGI. Trimming took 2 bases from V and 0 from J, leaving 8 bases between them. This chain's CDR3 is CASSYELDSYEQYF. Written as DNA, the CDR3 is TGTGCCAGCAGTTACGAACTGGACTCCTACGAGCAGTACTTC.

The rearrangement links TRBV2 to TRBJ1-2, with 12 positions matching TRBD1. Germline CDR1 SNHLY, CDR2 FYNNEI. The CDR3 covers 14 residues. V was pared by 6 bases and J by 11 bases, with 10 bases of the junction left unmatched. The CDR3: CASSKSGQGAGYTF. In DNA, the CDR3 is TGTGCCAGCAGCAAATCGGGACAGGGGGCAGGTTACACCTTC.

This chain uses TRBV20-1 with TRBJ2-1; 8 bases are shared with TRBD2. This CDR3 has 13 residues. The ends lost 4 bases at V and 7 bases at J; junction bases unmatched: 6. CDR1 and CDR2 from the germline V gene are DFQATT and SNEGSKA (reference sequence). The CDR3 DNA is TGCAGTGCTAAAGCGGGGGCTGCGAATGAGCAGTTCTTC. Its protein product is CSAKAGAANEQFF.

The chain couples TRBV29-1 to TRBJ2-2, with unresolved D. This CDR3 has 13 residues. CDR1 and CDR2 from the germline V gene are SQVTM and ANQGSEA. Trimming left V 1 base short and J 4 bases short, with 7 bases between. The CDR3, as DNA: TGCAGCGTTGAAGGGACGTTCACCGGGGAGCTGTTTTTT. This encodes CSVEGTFTGELFF.